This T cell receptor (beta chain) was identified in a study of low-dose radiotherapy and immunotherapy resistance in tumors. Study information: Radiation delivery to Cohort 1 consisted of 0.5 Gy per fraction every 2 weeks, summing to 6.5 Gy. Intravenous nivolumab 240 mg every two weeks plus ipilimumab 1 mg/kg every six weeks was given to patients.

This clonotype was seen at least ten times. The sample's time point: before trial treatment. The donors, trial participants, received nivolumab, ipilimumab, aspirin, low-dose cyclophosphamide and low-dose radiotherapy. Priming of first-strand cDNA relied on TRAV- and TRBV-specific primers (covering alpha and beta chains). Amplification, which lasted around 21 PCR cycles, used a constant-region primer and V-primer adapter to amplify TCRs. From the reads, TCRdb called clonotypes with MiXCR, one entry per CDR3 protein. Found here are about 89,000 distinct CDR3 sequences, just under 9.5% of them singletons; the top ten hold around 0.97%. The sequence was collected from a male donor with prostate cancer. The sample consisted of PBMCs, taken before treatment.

The CDR3 region has the DNA TGTGCCAGCAGCCCCTCACAGACATTCGCCGGGGAGCTGTTTTTT. Translated: CASSPSQTFAGELFF. The chain recombines TRBV14 with TRBJ2-2; D is ambiguous. V was cut by 4 bases and J by 6 bases, with 15 bases left in between. The CDR3 has 15 residues. CDR1 and CDR2 from the germline V gene are SGHDN and FVKESK.